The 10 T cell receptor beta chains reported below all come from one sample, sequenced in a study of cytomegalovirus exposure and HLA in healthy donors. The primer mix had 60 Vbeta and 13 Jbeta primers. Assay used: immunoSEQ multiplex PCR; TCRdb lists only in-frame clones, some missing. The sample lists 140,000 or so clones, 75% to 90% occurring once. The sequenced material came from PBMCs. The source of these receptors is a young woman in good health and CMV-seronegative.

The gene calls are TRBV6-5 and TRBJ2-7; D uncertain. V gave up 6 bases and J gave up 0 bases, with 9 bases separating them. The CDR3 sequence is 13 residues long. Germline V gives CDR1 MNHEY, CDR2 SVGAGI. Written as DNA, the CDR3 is TGTGCCAGCAGGGGTTCGGGCTCCTACGAGCAGTACTTC. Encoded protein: CASRGSGSYEQYF.

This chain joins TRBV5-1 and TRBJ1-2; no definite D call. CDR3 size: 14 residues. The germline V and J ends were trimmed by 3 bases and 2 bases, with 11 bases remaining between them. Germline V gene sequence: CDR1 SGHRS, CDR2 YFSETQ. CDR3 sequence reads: CASSWGDKNYGYTF. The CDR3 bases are TGCGCCAGCAGCTGGGGAGACAAGAACTATGGCTACACCTTC.

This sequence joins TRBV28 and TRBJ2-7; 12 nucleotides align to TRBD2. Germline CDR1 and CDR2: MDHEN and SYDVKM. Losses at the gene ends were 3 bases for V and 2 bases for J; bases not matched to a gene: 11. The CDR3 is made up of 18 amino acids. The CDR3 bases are TGTGCCAGCAGTTTCCCGACTAGCGGGAGTCTCGACCCCTACGAGCAGTACTTC. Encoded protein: CASSFPTSGSLDPYEQYF.

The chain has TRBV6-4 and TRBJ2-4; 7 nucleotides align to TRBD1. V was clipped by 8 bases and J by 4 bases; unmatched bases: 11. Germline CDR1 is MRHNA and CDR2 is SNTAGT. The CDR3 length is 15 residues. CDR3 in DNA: TGTGCCAGCTTCCCCGGGACAGCCCAAAAAAACATTCAGTACTTC. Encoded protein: CASFPGTAQKNIQYF.

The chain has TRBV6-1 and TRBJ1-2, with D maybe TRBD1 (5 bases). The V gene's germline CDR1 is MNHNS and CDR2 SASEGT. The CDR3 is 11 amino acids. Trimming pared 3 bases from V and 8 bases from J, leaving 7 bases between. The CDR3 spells CASSDGGGYTF. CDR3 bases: TGTGCCAGCAGTGACGGGGGAGGCTACACCTTC.

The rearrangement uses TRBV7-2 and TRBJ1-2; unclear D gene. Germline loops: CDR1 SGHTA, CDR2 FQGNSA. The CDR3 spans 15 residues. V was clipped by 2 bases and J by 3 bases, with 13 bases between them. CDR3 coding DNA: TGTGCCAGCAGCTTATCTCCTGGCGAGGACTATGGCTACACCTTC. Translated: CASSLSPGEDYGYTF.

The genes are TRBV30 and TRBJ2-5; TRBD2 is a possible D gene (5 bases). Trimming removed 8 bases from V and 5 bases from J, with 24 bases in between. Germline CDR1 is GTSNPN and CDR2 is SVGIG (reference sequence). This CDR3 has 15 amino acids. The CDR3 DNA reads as TGTGCCAGCACCAAAAACCCCCTAGCCGGGGAGACCCAGTACTTC. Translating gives CASTKNPLAGETQYF.

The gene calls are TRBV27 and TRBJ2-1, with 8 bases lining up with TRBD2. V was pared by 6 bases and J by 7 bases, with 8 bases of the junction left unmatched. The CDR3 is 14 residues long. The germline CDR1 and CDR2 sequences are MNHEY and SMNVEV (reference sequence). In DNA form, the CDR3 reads TGTGCCAGCAGCACTAGCGGTTGGGGTAATGAGCAGTTCTTC. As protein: CASSTSGWGNEQFF.

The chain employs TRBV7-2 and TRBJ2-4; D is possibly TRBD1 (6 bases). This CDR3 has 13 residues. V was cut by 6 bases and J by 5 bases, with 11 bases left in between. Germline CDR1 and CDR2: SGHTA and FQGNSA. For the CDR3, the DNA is TGTGCCAGCAGTTATGACAGGCAAAACATTCAGTACTTC. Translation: CASSYDRQNIQYF.

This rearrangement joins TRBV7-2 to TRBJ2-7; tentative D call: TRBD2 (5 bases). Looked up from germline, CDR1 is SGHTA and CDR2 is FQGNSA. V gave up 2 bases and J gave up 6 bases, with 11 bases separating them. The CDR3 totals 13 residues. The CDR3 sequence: CASSLSLEGEQYF. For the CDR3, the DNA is TGTGCCAGCAGCTTAAGTCTAGAGGGCGAGCAGTACTTC.